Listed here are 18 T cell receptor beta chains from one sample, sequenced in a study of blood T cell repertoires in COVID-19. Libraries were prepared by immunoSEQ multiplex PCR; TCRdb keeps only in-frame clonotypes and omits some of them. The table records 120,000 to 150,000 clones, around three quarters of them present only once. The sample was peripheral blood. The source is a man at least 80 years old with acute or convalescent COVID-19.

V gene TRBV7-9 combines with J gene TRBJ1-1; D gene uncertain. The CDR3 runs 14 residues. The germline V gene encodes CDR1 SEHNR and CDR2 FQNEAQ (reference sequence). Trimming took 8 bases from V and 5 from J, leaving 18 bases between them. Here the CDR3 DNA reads TGTGCCAGCCGAAGAAGAGGCCCTGGGACTGAAGCTTTCTTT. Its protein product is CASRRRGPGTEAFF. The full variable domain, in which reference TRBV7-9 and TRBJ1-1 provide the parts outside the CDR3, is DTGVSQNPRHKITKRGQNVTFRCDPISEHNRLYWYRQTLGQGPEFLTYFQNEAQLEKSRLLSDRFSAERPKGSFSTLEIQRTEQGDSAMYLCASRRRGPGTEAFFGQGTRLTVV.

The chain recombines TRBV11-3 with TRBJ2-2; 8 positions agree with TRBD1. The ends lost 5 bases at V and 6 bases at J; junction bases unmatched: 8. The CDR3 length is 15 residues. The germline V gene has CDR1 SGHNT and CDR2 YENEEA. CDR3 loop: CASSQRTGWAGELFF. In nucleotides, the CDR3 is TGTGCCAGCAGCCAGCGGACAGGGTGGGCCGGGGAGCTGTTTTTT.

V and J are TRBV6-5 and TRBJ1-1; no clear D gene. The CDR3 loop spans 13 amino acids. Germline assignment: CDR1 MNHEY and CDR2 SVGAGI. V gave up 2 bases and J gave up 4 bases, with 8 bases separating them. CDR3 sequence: CASSYDGGTEAFF. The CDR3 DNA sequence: TGTGCCAGCAGTTACGACGGAGGCACTGAAGCTTTCTTT.

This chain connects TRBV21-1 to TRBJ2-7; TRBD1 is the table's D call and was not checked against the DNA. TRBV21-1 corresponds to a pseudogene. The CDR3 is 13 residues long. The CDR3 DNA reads TGTGCCAGCAGCAAAGAAGGGGCCTACGAGCAGTACTTC. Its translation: CASSKEGAYEQYF.

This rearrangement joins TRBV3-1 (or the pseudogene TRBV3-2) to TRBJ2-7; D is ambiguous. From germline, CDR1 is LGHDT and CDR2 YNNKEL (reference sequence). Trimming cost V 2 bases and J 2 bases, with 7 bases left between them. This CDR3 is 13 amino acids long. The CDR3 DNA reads TGTGCCAGCAGCCAAACGTCGGCCTACGAGCAGTACTTC. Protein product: CASSQTSAYEQYF.

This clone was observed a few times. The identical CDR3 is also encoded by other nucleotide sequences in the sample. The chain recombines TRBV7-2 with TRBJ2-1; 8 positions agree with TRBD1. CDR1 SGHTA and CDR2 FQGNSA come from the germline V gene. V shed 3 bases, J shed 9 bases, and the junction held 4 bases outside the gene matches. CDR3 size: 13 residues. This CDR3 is CASSFQGAGEQFF. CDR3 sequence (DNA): TGTGCCAGCAGCTTCCAGGGGGCGGGTGAGCAGTTCTTC.

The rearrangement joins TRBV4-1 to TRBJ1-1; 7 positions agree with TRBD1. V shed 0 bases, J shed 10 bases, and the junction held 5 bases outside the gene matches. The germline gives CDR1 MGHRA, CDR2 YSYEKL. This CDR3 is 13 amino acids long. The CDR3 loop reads CASSQDLNRGAFF. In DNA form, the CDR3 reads TGCGCCAGCAGCCAAGATTTGAACAGGGGAGCTTTCTTT.

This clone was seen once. DNA for the CDR3: TGCAGCGTTTTAGCGCAGGGGGCCGTAGACACTGAAGCTTTCTTT. This codes for CSVLAQGAVDTEAFF. The rearrangement links TRBV29-1 to TRBJ1-1, with TRBD1 identical over 8 bases. The germline gives CDR1 SQVTM, CDR2 ANQGSEA. Trimming cost V 5 bases and J 3 bases; bases outside gene matches: 11. CDR3 size: 15 residues.

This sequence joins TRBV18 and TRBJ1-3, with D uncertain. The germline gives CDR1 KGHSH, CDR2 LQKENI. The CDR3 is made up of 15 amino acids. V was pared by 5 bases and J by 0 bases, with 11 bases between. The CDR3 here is CASSSNSFSGNTIYF. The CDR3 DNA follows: TGTGCCAGCTCATCCAACAGCTTCTCTGGAAACACCATATATTTT.

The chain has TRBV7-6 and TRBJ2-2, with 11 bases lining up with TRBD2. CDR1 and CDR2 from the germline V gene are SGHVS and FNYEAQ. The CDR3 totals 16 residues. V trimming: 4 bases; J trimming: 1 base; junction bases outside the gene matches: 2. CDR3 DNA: TGTGCCAGCAGCTCTCTAGCGGGGGGGAACACCGGGGAGCTGTTTTTT. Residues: CASSSLAGGNTGELFF. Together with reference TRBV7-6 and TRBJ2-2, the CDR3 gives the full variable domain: GAGVSQSPRYKVTKRGQDVALRCDPISGHVSLYWYRQALGQGPEFLTYFNYEAQQDKSGLPNDRFSAERPEGSISTLTIQRTEQRDSAMYRCASSSLAGGNTGELFFGEGSRLTVL.

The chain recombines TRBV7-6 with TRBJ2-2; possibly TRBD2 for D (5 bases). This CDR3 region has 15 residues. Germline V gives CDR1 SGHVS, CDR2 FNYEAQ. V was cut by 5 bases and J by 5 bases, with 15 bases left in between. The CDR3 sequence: CASSLLTDFTGELFF. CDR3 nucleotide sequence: TGTGCCAGCAGCCTCTTAACGGACTTTACCGGGGAGCTGTTTTTT.

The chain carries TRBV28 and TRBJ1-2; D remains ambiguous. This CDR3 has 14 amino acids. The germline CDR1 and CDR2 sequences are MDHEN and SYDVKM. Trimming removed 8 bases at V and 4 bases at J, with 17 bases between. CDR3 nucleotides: TGTGCCAGCGGCACAATAATAGCTAGCTATGGCTACACCTTC. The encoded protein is CASGTIIASYGYTF.

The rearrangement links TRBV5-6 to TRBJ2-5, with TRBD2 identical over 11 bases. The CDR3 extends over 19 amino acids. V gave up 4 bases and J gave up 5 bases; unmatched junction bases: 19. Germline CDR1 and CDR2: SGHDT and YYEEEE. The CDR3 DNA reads TGTGCCAGCAGCCCGAACCCTCTGACTAGCGGGGCGTTTCTGGAGACCCAGTACTTC. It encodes CASSPNPLTSGAFLETQYF.

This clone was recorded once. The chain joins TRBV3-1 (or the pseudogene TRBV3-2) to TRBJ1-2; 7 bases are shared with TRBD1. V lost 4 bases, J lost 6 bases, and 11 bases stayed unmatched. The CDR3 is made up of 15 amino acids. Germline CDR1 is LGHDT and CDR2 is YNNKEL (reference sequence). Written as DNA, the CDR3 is TGTGCCAGCAGCCGTTGGGACAGACCGTCTAATGGCTACACCTTC. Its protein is CASSRWDRPSNGYTF.

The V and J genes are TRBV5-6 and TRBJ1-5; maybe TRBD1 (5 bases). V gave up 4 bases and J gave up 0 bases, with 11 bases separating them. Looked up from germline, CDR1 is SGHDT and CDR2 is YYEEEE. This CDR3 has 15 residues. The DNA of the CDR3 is TGTGCCAGCAGCATAGGACACTATAGCAATCAGCCCCAGCATTTT. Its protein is CASSIGHYSNQPQHF.

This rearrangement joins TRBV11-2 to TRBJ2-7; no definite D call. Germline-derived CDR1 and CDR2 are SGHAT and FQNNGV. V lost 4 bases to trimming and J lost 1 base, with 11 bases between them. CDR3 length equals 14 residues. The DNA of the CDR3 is TGTGCCAGCAGCTCCCTAACAGATTCCTACGAGCAGTACTTC. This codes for CASSSLTDSYEQYF.

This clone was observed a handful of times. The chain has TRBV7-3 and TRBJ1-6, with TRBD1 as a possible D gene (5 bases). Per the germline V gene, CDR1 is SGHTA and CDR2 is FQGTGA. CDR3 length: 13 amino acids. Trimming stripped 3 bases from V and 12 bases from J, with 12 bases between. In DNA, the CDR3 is TGTGCCAGCAGCTTTATGCAGGGTGAACCCCTCCACTTT. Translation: CASSFMQGEPLHF.

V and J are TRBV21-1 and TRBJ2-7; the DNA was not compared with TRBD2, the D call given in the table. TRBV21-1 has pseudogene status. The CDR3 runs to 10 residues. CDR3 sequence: CARRGNEQYF. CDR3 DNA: TGTGCAAGGCGGGGGAACGAGCAGTACTTC.